This entry concerns a single T cell receptor (beta chain). This CDR3 is 14 amino acids long. V lost 3 bases, J lost 4 bases, and 4 bases stayed unmatched. CDR1 KGHSH and CDR2 LQKENI come from the germline V gene. These data originate in a study of blood T cell repertoires in COVID-19. Turning to the study itself: COVID-19 samples, acute and convalescent, were from the United States, Italy and Spain. Sources were T cells, B-cell-depleted T cells, or PBMCs; the material itself was cDNA or gDNA.

In the source study's methods: Researchers report that nucleated cell counts were estimated from reference gene primer amplification. Clones were sequenced by immunoSEQ multiplex PCR, and TCRdb holds only the in-frame ones, with some missing. V and J calls and clone size come straight from that table; D and trimming were deduced from the DNA. The data hold roughly 20,000 clones, with around 74% observed a single time. The chain has TRBV18 and TRBJ2-7, with TRBD1 matching over 9 bases. The sample comprised peripheral blood. The sequence was collected from a man older than 75 with acute or convalescent COVID-19. The CDR3 loop reads CASSPTGTGYEQYF. In nucleotides, the CDR3 is TGTGCCAGCTCACCTACCGGGACAGGGTACGAGCAGTACTTC. The entire variable domain, with the rest obtained from reference TRBV18 and TRBJ2-7, is as follows: NAGVMQNPRHLVRRRGQEARLRCSPMKGHSHVYWYRQLPEEGLKFMVYLQKENIIDESGMPKERFSAEFPKEGPSILRIQQVVRGDSAAYFCASSPTGTGYEQYFGPGTRLTVT.